This TCR beta chain was captured by sequencing in a study of cytotoxic CD8 clonotypes in ibrutinib-treated CLL. Turning to the study itself: The authors obtained response samples at a median of about 11 months of treatment, range 6 to 36. Study outcomes and limitations: In comparison with age-matched healthy donors, baseline clonality was higher and tracked circulating CD8+ T-cell counts.

TCRdb keeps only in-frame clones here, not all; method: immunoSEQ multiplex PCR. The repertoire includes some 140,000 clones, about 79% of them detected once, and 10% to 15% sits in the top ten. The authors obtained about 1.9 micrograms of genomic DNA from cryopreserved PBMCs for TCR beta libraries. Turning to this clone: Antigen specificity is unknown.

This TCR came from a human donor with chronic lymphocytic leukemia. The specimen was PBMCs, collected after 12 months of ibrutinib treatment.

CDR3 protein: CARRGLAGDRYEQFF. Here the CDR3 DNA reads TGCGCCAGAAGAGGACTAGCGGGAGATCGGTATGAGCAGTTCTTC. The chain joins TRBV10-1 to TRBJ2-1, with TRBD2 matching over 13 bases. Germline V gene data show CDR1 as WNHNN and CDR2 as SYGVQD (reference sequence). With V trimmed by 9 bases and J by 8 bases, 10 bases remained unmatched. CDR3 size: 15 residues.